The following is a TCR beta chain sequence with its context. Its antigen remains unknown. The V gene end was trimmed by 0 bases and the J gene end by 2 bases; junction bases not matched to a gene: 5. This CDR3 has 17 residues. Total RNA extraction produced at least 5.5 micrograms (per sample) for the study. The sample originates from a study of blood T cells in healthy people across ages. General observations from the study: Total diversity from one million sequenced T cells was likely underestimated. Getting older went along with TCR beta diversity per million T cells dropping roughly linearly.

For the second PCR, which ran for about 6 to 11 cycles, a sample-barcoded 5' primer and a J-beta primer mix were used. TCRdb analysed the 5' RACE reads with MiXCR anew, one entry per CDR3 protein. The sample has some 1.1 million distinct CDR3 sequences; more than 30% are singletons. Sequenced sample: blood. This rearrangement joins TRBV12-3 or TRBV12-4 to TRBJ2-5; 11 bases are a match to TRBD2. The sequence was collected from a man aged 18-30 years in good health. The CDR3: CASSLARGLADQETQYF. The CDR3 DNA follows: TGTGCCAGCAGTTTAGCGAGGGGACTAGCGGATCAAGAGACCCAGTACTTC.